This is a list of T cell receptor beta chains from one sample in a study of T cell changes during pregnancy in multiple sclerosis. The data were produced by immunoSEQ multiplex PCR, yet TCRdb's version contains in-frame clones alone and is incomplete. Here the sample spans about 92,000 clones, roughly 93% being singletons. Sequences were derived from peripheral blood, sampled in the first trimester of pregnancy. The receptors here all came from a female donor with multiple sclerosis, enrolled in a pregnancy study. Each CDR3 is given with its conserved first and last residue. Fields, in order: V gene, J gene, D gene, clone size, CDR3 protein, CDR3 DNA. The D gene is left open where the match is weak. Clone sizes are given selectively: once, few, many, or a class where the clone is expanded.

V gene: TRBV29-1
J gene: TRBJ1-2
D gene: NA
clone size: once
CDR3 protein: CSVLRNYGYTF
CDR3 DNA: TGCAGCGTTTTGCGTAACTATGGCTACACCTTC

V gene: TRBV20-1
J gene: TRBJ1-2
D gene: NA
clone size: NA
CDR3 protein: CSARVGRGYTF
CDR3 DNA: TGCAGTGCTAGAGTTGGCAGAGGCTACACCTTC

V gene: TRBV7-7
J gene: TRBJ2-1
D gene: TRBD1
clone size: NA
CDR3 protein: CASSRDRGHNEQFF
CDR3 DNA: TGTGCTAGCAGCAGGGACAGGGGGCACAATGAGCAGTTCTTC

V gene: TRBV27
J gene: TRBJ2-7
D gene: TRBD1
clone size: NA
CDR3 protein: CASSLTGTGIYEQYF
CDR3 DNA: TGTGCCAGCAGTTTGACCGGGACAGGGATCTACGAGCAGTACTTC

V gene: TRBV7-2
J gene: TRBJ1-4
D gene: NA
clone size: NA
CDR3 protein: CASMRSRHRESNEKLFF
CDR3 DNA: TGTGCCAGCATGCGCTCACGTCACAGGGAATCAAATGAAAAACTGTTTTTT

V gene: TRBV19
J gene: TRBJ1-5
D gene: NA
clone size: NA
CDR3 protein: CASSLGSGQPQHF
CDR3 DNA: TGTGCCAGTAGTCTAGGGAGCGGGCAGCCCCAGCATTTT

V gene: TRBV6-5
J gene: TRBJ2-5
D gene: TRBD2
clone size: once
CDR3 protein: CASSYSAGRVEETQYF
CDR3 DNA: TGTGCCAGCAGTTATTCGGCGGGGAGGGTCGAAGAGACCCAGTACTTC

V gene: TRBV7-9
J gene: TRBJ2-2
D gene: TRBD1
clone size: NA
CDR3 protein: CASSLGQGYTGELFF
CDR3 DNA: TGTGCCAGCAGCTTAGGACAGGGTTACACCGGGGAGCTGTTTTTT

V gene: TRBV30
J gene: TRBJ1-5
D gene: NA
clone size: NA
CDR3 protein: CAWSPGVNQPQHF
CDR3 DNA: TGTGCCTGGTCTCCAGGGGTGAATCAGCCCCAGCATTTT

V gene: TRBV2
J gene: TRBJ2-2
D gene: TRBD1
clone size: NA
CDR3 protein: CASSEWTGANTGELFF
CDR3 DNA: TGTGCCAGCAGTGAATGGACAGGTGCGAACACCGGGGAGCTGTTTTTT

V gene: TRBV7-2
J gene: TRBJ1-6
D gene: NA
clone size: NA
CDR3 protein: CASSSLAGGIHLHF
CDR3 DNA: TGTGCCAGCAGCTCCCTAGCCGGGGGAATCCACCTCCACTTT

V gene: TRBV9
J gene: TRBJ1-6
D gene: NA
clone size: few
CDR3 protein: CASSVGDAGSPLHF
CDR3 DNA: TGTGCCAGCAGCGTAGGTGACGCAGGTTCACCCCTCCACTTT

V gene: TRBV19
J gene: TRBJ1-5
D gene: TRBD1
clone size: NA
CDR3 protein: CASQSWDSNQPQHF
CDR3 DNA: TGTGCCAGCCAGAGCTGGGACAGTAATCAGCCCCAGCATTTT

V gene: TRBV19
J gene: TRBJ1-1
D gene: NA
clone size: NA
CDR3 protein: CASRSWNTEAFF
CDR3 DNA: TGTGCCAGTAGGTCGTGGAACACTGAAGCTTTCTTT

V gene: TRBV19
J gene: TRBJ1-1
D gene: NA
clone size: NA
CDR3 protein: CASSIYGTGGTEAFF
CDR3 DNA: TGTGCCAGTAGTATTTATGGCACCGGGGGCACTGAAGCTTTCTTT

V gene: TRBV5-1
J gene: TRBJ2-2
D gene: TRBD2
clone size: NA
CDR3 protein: CASSAGTSGDTGELFF
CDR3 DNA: TGCGCCAGCAGCGCAGGGACTAGCGGGGACACCGGGGAGCTGTTTTTT

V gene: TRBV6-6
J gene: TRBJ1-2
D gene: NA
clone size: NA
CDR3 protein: CASSYFSGDGYTF
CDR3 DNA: TGTGCCAGCAGTTACTTCTCCGGGGATGGCTACACCTTC

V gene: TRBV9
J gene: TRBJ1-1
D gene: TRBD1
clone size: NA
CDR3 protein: CASSLGTDTEAFF
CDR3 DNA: TGTGCCAGCAGCCTTGGGACAGACACTGAAGCTTTCTTT

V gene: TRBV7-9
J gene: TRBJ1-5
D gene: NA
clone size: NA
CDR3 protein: CASSSDTDSSNQPQHF
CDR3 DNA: TGTGCCAGCAGCTCAGACACGGACAGTAGCAATCAGCCCCAGCATTTT

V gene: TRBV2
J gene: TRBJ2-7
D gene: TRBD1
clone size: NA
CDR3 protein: CASSFDREEQYF
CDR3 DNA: TGTGCCAGCAGCTTCGACAGGGAAGAGCAGTACTTC

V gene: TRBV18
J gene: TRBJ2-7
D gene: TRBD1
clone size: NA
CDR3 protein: CASSGQGLYEQYF
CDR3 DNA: TGTGCCAGCTCGGGACAGGGGTTATACGAGCAGTACTTC

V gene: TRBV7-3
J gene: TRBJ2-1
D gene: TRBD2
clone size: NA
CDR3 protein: CASSELAGGNNEQFF
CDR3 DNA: TGTGCCAGCAGCGAACTAGCGGGGGGTAACAATGAGCAGTTCTTC

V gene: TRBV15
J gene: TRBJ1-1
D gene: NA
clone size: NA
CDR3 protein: CATSGPRGLLEAFF
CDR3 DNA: TGTGCCACCAGTGGTCCACGGGGACTCCTTGAAGCTTTCTTT

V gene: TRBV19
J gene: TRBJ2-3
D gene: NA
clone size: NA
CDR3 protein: CASSIDPQGDNTDTQYF
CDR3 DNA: TGTGCCAGTAGTATAGATCCTCAAGGGGACAACACAGATACGCAGTATTTT

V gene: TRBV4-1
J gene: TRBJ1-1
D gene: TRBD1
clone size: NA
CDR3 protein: CASSQAGTGGLPFF
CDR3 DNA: TGCGCCAGCAGCCAAGCCGGGACAGGGGGGCTACCTTTCTTT